A single sample gave rise to the 26 T cell receptor beta chains below, sequenced in a study of blood T cell repertoires in COVID-19. The method was immunoSEQ multiplex PCR; TCRdb's version includes in-frame clones alone and lacks a portion of them. Here the sample spans more than 200,000 clones, about nine tenths being singletons. The sample taken for sequencing was PBMCs or T cells enriched from blood (not recorded which). These receptors came from a man aged 30 to 39 in a cohort exposed to, infected with or recovered from COVID-19 (not recorded which).

The chain is built from TRBV10-3 and TRBJ2-1; 7 bases align to TRBD2. In germline, CDR1 is ENHRY, CDR2 SYGVKD. The CDR3 runs to 14 residues. Trimming took 4 bases from V and 7 from J; bases not matched to a gene: 7. CDR3 DNA: TGTGCCATCAGTGGTCTAGCGGCGAGGAATGAGCAGTTCTTC. Amino acids: CAISGLAARNEQFF.

This clone occurred a few times. This chain's CDR3 is CATRPNQDYGYTF. CDR3 coding DNA: TGTGCCACCAGGCCCAACCAGGACTATGGCTACACCTTC. The rearrangement joins TRBV24-1 to TRBJ1-2, with D hard to call. CDR3 length: 13 residues. In germline, CDR1 is KGHDR, CDR2 SFDVKD. The V end was cut by 7 bases, the J end by 3 bases, with 11 bases between.

CDR3 sequence: CASSYSDGRGRTEAFF. The CDR3, as DNA: TGTGCCAGCAGTTACTCGGATGGCAGGGGGAGGACTGAAGCTTTCTTT. This rearrangement joins TRBV6-6 to TRBJ1-1, with TRBD1 matching over 7 bases. Germline V gene data show CDR1 as MNHNY and CDR2 as SVGAGI (reference sequence). This CDR3 contains 16 residues. Germline trimming cut 0 bases from V and 5 bases from J; bases unmatched to any gene: 9.

This chain joins TRBV28 and TRBJ1-4; no firm D call. The CDR3 runs to 15 residues. V gave up 2 bases and J gave up 8 bases, with 15 bases separating them. The germline V gene encodes CDR1 MDHEN and CDR2 SYDVKM. CDR3 sequence reads: CASSLTGEGREKLFF. The DNA for the CDR3 is TGTGCCAGCAGTTTAACCGGGGAAGGACGGGAAAAACTGTTTTTT.

The chain joins TRBV6-5 to TRBJ2-1; 10 positions match TRBD2. Germline lookup yields CDR1 MNHEY and CDR2 SVGAGI. The CDR3 contains 15 residues. V was pared by 10 bases and J by 8 bases, with 14 bases of the junction left unmatched. CDR3 in amino acids: CATILGLADPDEQFF. The CDR3 coding sequence is TGTGCCACCATTCTAGGACTAGCGGACCCGGATGAGCAGTTCTTC.

This chain joins TRBV19 and TRBJ2-5; the match to TRBD2 covers 7 bases. V lost 5 bases, J lost 5 bases, and 11 bases stayed unmatched. The CDR3 consists of 15 residues. The germline V gene has CDR1 LNHDA and CDR2 SQIVND (reference sequence). CDR3: CASSWVVGGSETQYF. The CDR3 DNA follows: TGTGCCAGTAGTTGGGTTGTGGGAGGGTCTGAGACCCAGTACTTC.

The gene calls are TRBV7-2 and TRBJ1-6; 7 bases are shared with TRBD1. This CDR3 region has 15 residues. The germline V gene encodes CDR1 SGHTA and CDR2 FQGNSA. V was clipped by 6 bases and J by 7 bases; unmatched bases: 9. The CDR3 spells CASRADGQANSPLHF. Here the CDR3 DNA reads TGTGCCAGCAGGGCAGACGGACAGGCAAATTCACCCCTCCACTTT.

The chain joins TRBV27 to TRBJ1-1, with D possibly TRBD1 on 5 matching bases. V lost 2 bases to trimming and J lost 5 bases, with 15 bases between them. The CDR3 totals 15 residues. Germline V gene lookup returns CDR1 MNHEY and CDR2 SMNVEV (reference sequence). DNA of the CDR3: TGTGCCAGCAGTTTAACGGGGGGTTTAGGGACTGAAGCTTTCTTT. The encoded protein is CASSLTGGLGTEAFF.

On this clone: Other DNA sequences in this specimen translate into the identical CDR3. This rearrangement joins TRBV9 to TRBJ1-1; D unclear. This CDR3 comprises 14 residues. Germline V gives CDR1 SGDLS, CDR2 YYNGEE. Trimming stripped 0 bases from V and 0 bases from J, with 6 bases between. This CDR3 is CASSVAGMNTEAFF. The CDR3 coding sequence is TGTGCCAGCAGCGTAGCAGGCATGAACACTGAAGCTTTCTTT.

This chain joins TRBV24-1 and TRBJ1-1; D remains ambiguous. This CDR3 is 12 amino acids long. Germline-derived CDR1 and CDR2 are KGHDR and SFDVKD. Trimming took off 0 bases at V and 11 bases at J, with 9 bases between the two ends. For the CDR3, the DNA is TGTGCCACCAGTGATTTGCGGGGATACGCTTTCTTT. It is translated as CATSDLRGYAFF.

The CDR3 protein is CASSLGTGDWANYGYTF. CDR3 nucleotides: TGCGCCAGCAGCCTCGGGACAGGGGATTGGGCTAACTATGGCTACACCTTC. The chain employs TRBV5-1 and TRBJ1-2; 10 nucleotides line up with TRBD1. This CDR3 has 17 residues. Looked up from germline, CDR1 is SGHRS and CDR2 is YFSETQ. J lost 0 bases, V lost 4 bases, and 9 bases had no gene match. The full variable domain, its missing parts supplied by reference TRBV5-1 and TRBJ1-2, is KAGVTQTPRYLIKTRGQQVTLSCSPISGHRSVSWYQQTPGQGLQFLFEYFSETQRNKGNFPGRFSGRQFSNSRSEMNVSTLELGDSALYLCASSLGTGDWANYGYTFGSGTRLTVV.

This clone was counted only a few times. This chain joins TRBV7-3 and TRBJ2-7; 8 nucleotides match TRBD2. This CDR3 has 14 residues. CDR1 and CDR2 from the germline V gene are SGHTA and FQGTGA. Germline trimming cut 5 bases from V and 2 bases from J; bases unmatched to any gene: 5. CDR3 sequence reads: CASSPRGLAYEQYF. CDR3 bases: TGTGCCAGCAGCCCGAGGGGACTAGCCTACGAGCAGTACTTC.

This chain links TRBV11-2 with TRBJ2-1; 8 bases are a match to TRBD1. V was pared by 5 bases and J by 0 bases, with 12 bases of the junction left unmatched. This CDR3 has 18 amino acids. Germline V gene data show CDR1 as SGHAT and CDR2 as FQNNGV. The CDR3 region is CASSIGTGLLNSYNEQFF. CDR3 in DNA: TGTGCCAGCAGCATCGGGACAGGCCTTTTAAACTCCTACAATGAGCAGTTCTTC. The complete variable domain, with remaining parts taken from reference TRBV11-2 and TRBJ2-1, reads EAGVAQSPRYKIIEKRQSVAFWCNPISGHATLYWYQQILGQGPKLLIQFQNNGVVDDSQLPKDRFSAERLKGVDSTLKIQPAKLEDSAVYLCASSIGTGLLNSYNEQFFGPGTRLTVL.

The chain couples TRBV5-6 to TRBJ1-3; 8 bases map to TRBD1. CDR3 length: 15 amino acids. V shed 5 bases and J 0 bases; nucleotides not matched to a gene: 4. Germline CDR1 is SGHDT and CDR2 is YYEEEE. The CDR3 nucleotides read TGTGCCAGCAGTTGGGACAGGAGCTCTGGAAACACCATATATTTT. Its protein product is CASSWDRSSGNTIYF.

This sequence joins TRBV9 and TRBJ1-1, with 7 bases lining up with TRBD1. The germline V gene has CDR1 SGDLS and CDR2 YYNGEE. The CDR3 covers 13 residues. The junction had 2 bases not matched to a gene; V was cut back by 5 bases and J by 1 base. The CDR3 coding sequence is TGTGCCAGCAGTGAGGGGGCGAACACTGAAGCTTTCTTT. Its protein product is CASSEGANTEAFF.

V gene TRBV19 combines with J gene TRBJ2-3, with D tentatively TRBD1 (6 bases). Germline loops: CDR1 LNHDA, CDR2 SQIVND (reference sequence). The CDR3 length is 14 residues. The V end lost 4 bases, the J end lost 6 bases, and 14 bases lay between the germline ends. CDR3 bases: TGTGCCAGTAGTACTCTAGGTGGGGGCGATACGCAGTATTTT. Translated, it gives CASSTLGGGDTQYF.

This clone was counted once. The chain employs TRBV13 and TRBJ1-1; D ambiguous. Germline V gene sequence: CDR1 PRHDT, CDR2 FYEKMQ (reference sequence). V lost 4 bases and J lost 1, with 16 bases in between. This CDR3 is built from 16 residues. CDR3 sequence reads: CASSSDGGERNTEAFF. The DNA for the CDR3 is TGTGCCAGCAGCTCAGACGGCGGAGAAAGGAACACTGAAGCTTTCTTT.

V usage is TRBV10-3 and J usage is TRBJ2-1; TRBD2 aligns across 14 bases. CDR3 size: 17 residues. The J segment lost 5 bases and the V segment lost 5 bases, leaving 8 bases of the junction unmatched. Looked up from germline, CDR1 is ENHRY and CDR2 is SYGVKD. The CDR3 DNA reads as TGTGCCATCAGTACTGGACTAGCGGGAGGCTCTAACAATGAGCAGTTCTTC. Translation gives CAISTGLAGGSNNEQFF.

The chain combines TRBV7-9 with TRBJ1-2, with no clear D. The V gene lost 1 base and the J gene lost 7 bases, with 16 bases spanning the gap. Germline-derived CDR1 and CDR2 are SEHNR and FQNEAQ (reference sequence). The length of the CDR3 is 15 residues. The CDR3 nucleotides are TGTGCCAGCAGCTTAGGTTTAGGACTAAATGGTGGCTACACCTTC. It codes for CASSLGLGLNGGYTF.

This clone was found a few times. This rearrangement joins TRBV2 to TRBJ1-2; no firm D call. Germline-derived CDR1 and CDR2 are SNHLY and FYNNEI. The CDR3 is made up of 13 amino acids. Trimming took 6 bases from V and 7 from J, leaving 15 bases between them. In DNA, the CDR3 is TGTGCCAGCAGGGACTGGGAAAGGAGTGGCTACACCTTC. It codes for CASRDWERSGYTF.

The chain is built from TRBV21-1 and TRBJ2-1; the table's TRBD1 call for D was not verified on the DNA. TRBV21-1 is annotated as a pseudogene. The CDR3 is made up of 15 amino acids. The CDR3, as DNA: TGTGCCAGCAGCAAGGGATCGACAGTTTACAATGAGCAGTTCTTC. This translates into CASSKGSTVYNEQFF.

The chain combines TRBV29-1 with TRBJ2-4; a weak D match, TRBD2 (6 bases). Germline CDR1 SQVTM, CDR2 ANQGSEA. V lost 4 bases and J 6 bases, leaving 22 bases between the germline ends. The length of the CDR3 is 16 residues. The CDR3 nucleotides read TGCAGCGTTGGAGGGAGCAGGGACTTTCCCGTAAACATTCAGTACTTC. Protein: CSVGGSRDFPVNIQYF.

The V and J genes are TRBV9 and TRBJ1-3, with D tentatively TRBD1 (6 bases). V lost 2 bases and J lost 0, with 9 bases in between. Germline CDR1 SGDLS, CDR2 YYNGEE. This CDR3 has 15 residues. As DNA, the CDR3 is TGTGCCAGCAGCGTCACAGGGTACTCTGGAAACACCATATATTTT. Its protein is CASSVTGYSGNTIYF.

The chain has TRBV5-8 and TRBJ1-2; 8 bases map to TRBD1. The CDR3 runs to 14 residues. The J segment lost 5 bases and the V segment lost 6 bases, leaving 9 bases of the junction unmatched. Germline V lookup: CDR1 SGHTS, CDR2 YDEGEE. The CDR3 protein is CASNVGTGSYGYTF. CDR3 nucleotide sequence: TGTGCCAGCAACGTTGGGACAGGTTCTTATGGCTACACCTTC.

Here the CDR3 reads CASSQDLRTSGSNEQFF. The CDR3 DNA follows: TGTGCCAGCAGCCAAGATTTACGAACTAGCGGGAGCAATGAGCAGTTCTTC. The V call is TRBV3-1 (or the pseudogene TRBV3-2), the J call TRBJ2-1; 11 bases fit TRBD2. CDR1 and CDR2 (germline): LGHDT, YNNKEL (reference sequence). V dropped 0 bases and J dropped 6; count of bases not matched to a gene: 7. The CDR3 runs 17 residues.

The chain is built from TRBV28 and TRBJ2-7; D remains ambiguous. The ends were cut back, 5 bases at V and 1 base at J, with 3 bases in the middle. CDR1 is MDHEN, CDR2 SYDVKM, per germline. CDR3 length: 11 residues. CDR3 loop: CASSVSYEQYF. The CDR3 DNA reads as TGTGCCAGCAGTGTATCCTACGAGCAGTACTTC.